This passage covers 3 T cell receptor beta chains from one sample sequenced in a study of T-cell reconstitution after alpha-beta-depleted transplantation in children. The authors prepared the TCRbeta library with unique molecular identifiers. TCRdb fed the PCR reads into MiXCR, producing one record per CDR3 protein. The sample holds about 600,000 distinct CDR3 sequences; roughly 13% are singletons and the top ten take about 2%. Sequencing used PBMCs, mostly from graft donor cells, obtained 360 days after TCRalphabeta/CD19-depleted stem cell transplant. These receptor sequences come from a male patient between 10 and 17 years old who had a stem cell transplant for acute myeloid leukemia, so the T cells may come from the graft donor.

This clonotype was picked up a small number of times. J is TRBJ2-2 and V is TRBV4-3, with TRBD2 matching 9 bases. J gave up 3 bases and V 3 bases, and 2 bases lay outside the gene matches. CDR3 length equals 15 residues. CDR1 LGHNA and CDR2 YSLEER come from the germline V gene. CDR3 in DNA: TGCGCCAGCAGCCACGGGACTAGCTACACCGGGGAGCTGTTTTTT. Translation: CASSHGTSYTGELFF.

CDR3 in DNA: TGTGCCAGCAGCGTAGAGGCTAGTAGGTACAATGAGCAGTTCTTC. Its protein product is CASSVEASRYNEQFF. The chain uses TRBV9 and TRBJ2-1; D is unclear. The CDR3 sequence is 15 residues long. Germline CDR1 and CDR2: SGDLS and YYNGEE. With 0 bases removed from V and 4 bases from J, the gap between germline ends came to 11 bases.

This chain uses TRBV20-1 with TRBJ2-2; D remains unclear. There are 12 residues in the CDR3. CDR1 is DFQATT, CDR2 SNEGSKA, per germline (reference sequence). V lost 6 bases to trimming and J lost 10 bases, with 15 bases between them. The CDR3 loop is CSALRPTAELFF. In nucleotides, the CDR3 is TGCAGTGCCCTCAGGCCCACGGCGGAGCTGTTTTTT.